This T cell receptor (beta chain) was obtained from a study of blood T cell repertoires in COVID-19. Per the authors' pipeline: The assay estimated nucleated cells by amplifying reference gene primers. Clones were read by immunoSEQ multiplex PCR, and TCRdb kept only the in-frame ones, dropping some. V, J and clone size are those of that table, while D and trimming were read from the DNA. The table has approximately 150,000 clones, 70% to 90% seen once. CDR1 is MNHEY and CDR2 is SVGAGI in the germline V gene. Trimming took 4 bases from V and 7 from J; bases not matched to a gene: 14. CDR3 length: 16 residues.

Sequenced: peripheral blood. The V gene is TRBV6-5, the J gene TRBJ1-2; TRBD1 matches at 8 bases. The TCR originated in a woman aged 60-75 years with acute or convalescent COVID-19. CDR3: CASSLTPRTGGSGYTF. The CDR3 bases are TGTGCCAGCAGTTTGACCCCGCGAACAGGGGGTAGTGGCTACACCTTC.